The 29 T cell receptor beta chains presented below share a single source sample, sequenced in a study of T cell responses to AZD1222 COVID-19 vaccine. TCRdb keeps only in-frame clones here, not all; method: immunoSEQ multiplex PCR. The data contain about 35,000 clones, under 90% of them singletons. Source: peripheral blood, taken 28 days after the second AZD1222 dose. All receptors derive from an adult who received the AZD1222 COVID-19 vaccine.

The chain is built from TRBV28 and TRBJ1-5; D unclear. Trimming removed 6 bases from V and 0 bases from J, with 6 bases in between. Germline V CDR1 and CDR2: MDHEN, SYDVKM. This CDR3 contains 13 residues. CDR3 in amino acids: CASRVFSNQPQHF. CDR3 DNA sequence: TGTGCCAGCAGGGTTTTTAGCAATCAGCCCCAGCATTTT. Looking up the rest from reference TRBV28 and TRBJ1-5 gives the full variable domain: DVKVTQSSRYLVKRTGEKVFLECVQDMDHENMFWYRQDPGLGLRLIYFSYDVKMKEKGDIPEGYSVSREKKERFSLILESASTNQTSMYLCASRVFSNQPQHFGDGTRLSIL.

The CDR3 reads CASSAGQGINYGYTF. CDR3 coding DNA: TGTGCCAGCAGTGCGGGACAGGGGATTAACTATGGCTACACCTTC. V and J are TRBV2 and TRBJ1-2; 10 nucleotides align to TRBD1. The CDR3 extends over 15 amino acids. J was trimmed by 1 base and V by 4 bases; bases with no gene match: 3. In germline, CDR1 is SNHLY, CDR2 FYNNEI.

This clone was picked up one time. DNA of the CDR3: TGTGCCAGCAGTGAAGCGCTTGGACTGGGGTATGGCTACACCTTC. Protein sequence: CASSEALGLGYGYTF. The chain combines TRBV2 with TRBJ1-2; D ambiguous. The CDR3 length is 15 residues. CDR1 is SNHLY and CDR2 is FYNNEI in the germline V gene. With 0 bases removed from V and 5 bases from J, the gap between germline ends came to 13 bases.

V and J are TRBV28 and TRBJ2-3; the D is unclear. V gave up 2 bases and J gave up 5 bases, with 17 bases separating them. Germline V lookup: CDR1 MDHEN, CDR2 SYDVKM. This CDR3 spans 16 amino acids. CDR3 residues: CASSLSSPIDGDTQYF. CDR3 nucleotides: TGTGCCAGCAGTTTAAGTAGCCCTATTGACGGAGATACGCAGTATTTT.

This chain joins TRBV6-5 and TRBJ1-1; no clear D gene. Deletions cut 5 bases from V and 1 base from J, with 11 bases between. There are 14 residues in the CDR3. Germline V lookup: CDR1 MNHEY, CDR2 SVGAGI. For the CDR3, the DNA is TGTGCCAGCAGTATTGAACAGTCGAACACTGAAGCTTTCTTT. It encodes CASSIEQSNTEAFF.

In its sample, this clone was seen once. CDR3 sequence (DNA): TGTGCCAGCAGCCAAGGGGCCCGCTCCGGAGCTTTCTTT. It translates to CASSQGARSGAFF. The chain combines TRBV3-1 (or the pseudogene TRBV3-2) with TRBJ1-1; D is ambiguous. Trimming removed 1 base at V and 10 bases at J, with 13 bases between. Germline V gene lookup returns CDR1 LGHDT and CDR2 YNNKEL (reference sequence). The CDR3 spans 13 residues.

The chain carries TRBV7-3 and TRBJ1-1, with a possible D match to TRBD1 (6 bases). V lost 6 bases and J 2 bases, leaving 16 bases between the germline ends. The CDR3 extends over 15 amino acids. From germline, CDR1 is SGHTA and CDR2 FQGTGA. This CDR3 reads CASSRMGGHNTEAFF. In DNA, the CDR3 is TGTGCCAGCAGTCGAATGGGGGGCCATAACACTGAAGCTTTCTTT.

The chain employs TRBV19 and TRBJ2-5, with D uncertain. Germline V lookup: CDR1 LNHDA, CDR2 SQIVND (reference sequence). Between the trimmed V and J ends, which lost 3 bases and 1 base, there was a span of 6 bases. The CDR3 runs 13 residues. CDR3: CASSIHPQETQYF. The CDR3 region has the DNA TGTGCCAGTAGTATCCACCCCCAAGAGACCCAGTACTTC.

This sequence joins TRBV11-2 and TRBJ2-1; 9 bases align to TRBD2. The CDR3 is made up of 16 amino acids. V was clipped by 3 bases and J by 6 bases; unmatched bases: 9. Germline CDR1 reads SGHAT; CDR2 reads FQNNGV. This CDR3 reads CASSFWKRGALNEQFF. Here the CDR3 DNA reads TGTGCCAGCAGCTTCTGGAAGCGGGGGGCCCTCAATGAGCAGTTCTTC.

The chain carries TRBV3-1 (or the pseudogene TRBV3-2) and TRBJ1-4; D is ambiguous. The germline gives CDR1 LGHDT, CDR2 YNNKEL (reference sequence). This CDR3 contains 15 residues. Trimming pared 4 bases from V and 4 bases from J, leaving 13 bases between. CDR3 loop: CASSPYTAGNEKLFF. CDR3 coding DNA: TGTGCCAGCAGCCCGTACACGGCTGGTAATGAAAAACTGTTTTTT.

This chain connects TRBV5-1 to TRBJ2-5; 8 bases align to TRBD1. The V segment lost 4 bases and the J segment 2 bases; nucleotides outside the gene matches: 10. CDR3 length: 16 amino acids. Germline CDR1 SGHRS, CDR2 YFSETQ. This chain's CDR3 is CASSKQAGTGQETQYF. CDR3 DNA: TGCGCCAGCAGCAAACAAGCCGGGACAGGACAAGAGACCCAGTACTTC.

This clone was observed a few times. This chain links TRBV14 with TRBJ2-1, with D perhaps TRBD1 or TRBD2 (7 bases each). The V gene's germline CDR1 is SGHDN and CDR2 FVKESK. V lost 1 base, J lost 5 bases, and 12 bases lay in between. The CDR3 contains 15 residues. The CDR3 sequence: CASSQAQGGDNEQFF. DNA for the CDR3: TGTGCCAGCAGCCAAGCCCAGGGGGGGGACAATGAGCAGTTCTTC.

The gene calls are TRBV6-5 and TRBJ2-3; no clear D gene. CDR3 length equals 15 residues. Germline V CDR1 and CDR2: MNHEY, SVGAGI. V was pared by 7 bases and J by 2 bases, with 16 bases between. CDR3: CASTAGRLTTDTQYF. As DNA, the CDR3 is TGTGCCAGCACCGCCGGACGGCTCACCACAGATACGCAGTATTTT.

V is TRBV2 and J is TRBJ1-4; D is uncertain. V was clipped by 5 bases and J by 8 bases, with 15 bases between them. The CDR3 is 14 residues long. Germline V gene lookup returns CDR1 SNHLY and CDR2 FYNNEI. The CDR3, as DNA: TGTGCCAGCAGTCAGGAGGTCCCGGGGGAAAAACTGTTTTTT. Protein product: CASSQEVPGEKLFF.

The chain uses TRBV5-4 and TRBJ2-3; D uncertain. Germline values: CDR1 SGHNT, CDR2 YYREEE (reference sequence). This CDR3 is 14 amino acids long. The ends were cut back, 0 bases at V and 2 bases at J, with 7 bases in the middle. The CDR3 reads CASSLDSLTDTQYF. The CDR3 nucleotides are TGTGCCAGCAGCTTGGACAGTCTCACAGATACGCAGTATTTT. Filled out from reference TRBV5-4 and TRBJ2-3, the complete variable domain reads ETGVTQSPTHLIKTRGQQVTLRCSSQSGHNTVSWYQQALGQGPQFIFQYYREEENGRGNFPPRFSGLQFPNYSSELNVNALELDDSALYLCASSLDSLTDTQYFGPGTRLTVL.

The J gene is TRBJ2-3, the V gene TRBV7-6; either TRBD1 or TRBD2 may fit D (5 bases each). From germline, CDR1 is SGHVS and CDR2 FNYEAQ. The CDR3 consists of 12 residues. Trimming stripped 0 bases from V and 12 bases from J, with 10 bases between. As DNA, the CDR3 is TGTGCCAGCAGCTTAGCACCTGGGGGACAGTATTTT. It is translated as CASSLAPGGQYF.

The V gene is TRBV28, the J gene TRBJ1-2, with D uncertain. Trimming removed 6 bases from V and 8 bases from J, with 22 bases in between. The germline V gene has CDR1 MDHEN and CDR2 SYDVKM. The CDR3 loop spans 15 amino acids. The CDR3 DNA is TGTGCCAGCAGCACCCTAACGGGCGGTTCTCGGGGCTACACCTTC. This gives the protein CASSTLTGGSRGYTF.

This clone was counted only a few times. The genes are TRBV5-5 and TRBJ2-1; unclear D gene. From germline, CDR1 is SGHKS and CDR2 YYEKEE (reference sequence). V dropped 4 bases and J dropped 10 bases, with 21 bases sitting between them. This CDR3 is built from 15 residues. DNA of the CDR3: TGTGCCAGCAGCCCCCTGGTTGGTTCCCCTCCCGAGCAGTTCTTC. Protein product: CASSPLVGSPPEQFF.

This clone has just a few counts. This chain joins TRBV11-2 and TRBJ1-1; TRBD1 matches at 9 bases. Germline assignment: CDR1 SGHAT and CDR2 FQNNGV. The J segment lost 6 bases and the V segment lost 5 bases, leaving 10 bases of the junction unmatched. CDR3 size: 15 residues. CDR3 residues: CASSPQTGGTAEAFF. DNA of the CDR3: TGTGCCAGCAGCCCCCAAACAGGGGGCACAGCTGAAGCTTTCTTT.

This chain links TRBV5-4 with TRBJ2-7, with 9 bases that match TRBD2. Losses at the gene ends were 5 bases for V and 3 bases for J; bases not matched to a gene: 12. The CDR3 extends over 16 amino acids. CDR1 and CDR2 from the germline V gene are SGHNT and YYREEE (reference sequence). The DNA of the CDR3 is TGTGCCAGCAGTCCGGCGCGTAGCGGGGGAGGCTACGAGCAGTACTTC. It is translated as CASSPARSGGGYEQYF.

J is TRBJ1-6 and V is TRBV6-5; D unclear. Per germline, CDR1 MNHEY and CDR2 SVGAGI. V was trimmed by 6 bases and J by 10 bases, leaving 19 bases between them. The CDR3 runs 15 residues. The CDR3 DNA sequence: TGTGCCAGCAGAGTCCTAACGGAGGGTGACTCACCCCTCCACTTT. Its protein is CASRVLTEGDSPLHF.

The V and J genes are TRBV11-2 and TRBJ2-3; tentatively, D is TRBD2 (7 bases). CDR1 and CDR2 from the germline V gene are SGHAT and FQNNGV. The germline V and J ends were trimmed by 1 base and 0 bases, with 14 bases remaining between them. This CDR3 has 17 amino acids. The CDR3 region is CASSLGVGGGSTDTQYF. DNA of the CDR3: TGTGCCAGCAGCTTAGGAGTAGGGGGGGGTAGCACAGATACGCAGTATTTT.

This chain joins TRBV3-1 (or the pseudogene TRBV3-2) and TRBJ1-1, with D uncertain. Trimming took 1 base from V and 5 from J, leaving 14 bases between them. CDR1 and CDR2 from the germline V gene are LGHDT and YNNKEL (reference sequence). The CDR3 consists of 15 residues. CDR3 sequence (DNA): TGTGCCAGCAGCCAAGGGATCAGGTTTGGAACTGAAGCTTTCTTT. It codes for CASSQGIRFGTEAFF.

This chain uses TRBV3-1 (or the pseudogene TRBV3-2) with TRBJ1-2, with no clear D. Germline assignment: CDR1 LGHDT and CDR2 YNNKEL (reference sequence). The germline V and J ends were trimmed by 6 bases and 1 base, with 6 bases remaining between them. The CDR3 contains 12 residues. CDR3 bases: TGTGCCAGCAGGCAGAATAACTATGGCTACACCTTC. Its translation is CASRQNNYGYTF.

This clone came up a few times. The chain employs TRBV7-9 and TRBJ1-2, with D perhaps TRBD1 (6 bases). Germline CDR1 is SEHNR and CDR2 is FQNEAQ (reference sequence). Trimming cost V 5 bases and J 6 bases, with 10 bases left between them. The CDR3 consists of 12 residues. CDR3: CASSDYRDGYTF. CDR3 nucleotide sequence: TGTGCCAGCAGCGACTACAGGGATGGCTACACCTTC.

The CDR3 sequence: CASSSTGTGNSGNTIYF. DNA for the CDR3: TGTGCCAGCAGCTCGACCGGGACAGGGAATTCTGGAAACACCATATATTTT. This chain joins TRBV7-2 and TRBJ1-3, with 9 bases lining up with TRBD1. Looked up from germline, CDR1 is SGHTA and CDR2 is FQGNSA. This CDR3 is built from 17 residues. V dropped 4 bases and J dropped 1; count of bases not matched to a gene: 8.

This CDR3 reads CASSLNSGSAYEQYF. Written as DNA, the CDR3 is TGCGCCAGCAGCTTGAATAGCGGGAGTGCATACGAGCAGTACTTC. J is TRBJ2-7 and V is TRBV5-1; 9 nucleotides line up with TRBD2. The germline CDR1 and CDR2 sequences are SGHRS and YFSETQ. The CDR3 has 15 residues. The V segment lost 1 base and the J segment 4 bases; nucleotides outside the gene matches: 6. Full variable domain (remainder filled in from reference TRBV5-1 and TRBJ2-7): KAGVTQTPRYLIKTRGQQVTLSCSPISGHRSVSWYQQTPGQGLQFLFEYFSETQRNKGNFPGRFSGRQFSNSRSEMNVSTLELGDSALYLCASSLNSGSAYEQYFGPGTRLTVT.

Written as DNA, the CDR3 is TGTGCCAGCAGCCAAGGAGCTCCGATCGGGGTGCAGTACTTC. Encoded protein: CASSQGAPIGVQYF. The rearrangement joins TRBV14 to TRBJ2-7, with D perhaps TRBD2 (5 bases). Per the germline V gene, CDR1 is SGHDN and CDR2 is FVKESK. CDR3 size: 14 residues. V lost 1 base to trimming and J lost 9 bases, with 16 bases between them.

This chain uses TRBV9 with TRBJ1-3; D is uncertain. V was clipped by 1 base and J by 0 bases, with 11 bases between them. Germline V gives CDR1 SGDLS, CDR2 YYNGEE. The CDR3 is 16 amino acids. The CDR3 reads CASSVNSGVSGNTIYF. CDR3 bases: TGTGCCAGCAGCGTAAACTCAGGCGTCTCTGGAAACACCATATATTTT.